Sequencing of this TCR beta chain was carried out in a study of T-cell reconstitution after alpha-beta-depleted transplantation in children. Study-level findings and limits: Where alpha-beta T cells came from about two months after transplant was reportedly several hundred expanded graft clones. One year after transplant, T-cell counts and diversity came mostly from newly produced T cells. Surviving recipient T cells and thymic progenitors produced the high day-60 TCRbeta diversity seen in some patients.

Trimming removed 6 bases at V and 7 bases at J, with 19 bases between. This CDR3 comprises 14 residues. Germline V lookup: CDR1 DFQATT, CDR2 SNEGSKA (reference sequence). It was with unique molecular identifiers that the TCRbeta library was prepared. TCRdb called the PCR reads again in MiXCR, with one record for every CDR3 protein. The sample has 500,000 to 750,000 distinct CDR3 sequences, 10% to 15% seen once. In its sample, this clonotype was seen a few times. The antigen remains undetermined. The J gene is TRBJ2-1, the V gene TRBV20-1, with D uncertain. The TCR comes from a male patient younger than 18 who had a stem cell transplant for acute myeloid leukemia, so the T cells may come from the graft donor. This sample comprised PBMCs, mostly from graft donor cells, obtained 360 days after TCRalphabeta/CD19-depleted stem cell transplant. The CDR3 region has the DNA TGCAGTGCCCTACCATTCTCCGGCGGAAATGAGCAGTTCTTC. Protein: CSALPFSGGNEQFF.